The 22 T cell receptor beta chains in this list originate from one sample, sequenced in a study of blood T cell repertoires in COVID-19. Measured with immunoSEQ multiplex PCR; TCRdb has only the in-frame clones, and not every one. Of about 120,000 clones in the sample, 90% are singletons; the top ten hold around 4.1%. Source material: peripheral blood. These receptors were taken from a woman aged 55-69 years with COVID-19, enrolled during active disease.

The chain is built from TRBV5-1 and TRBJ2-7; maybe TRBD1 (7 bases). Germline assignment: CDR1 SGHRS and CDR2 YFSETQ. V lost 0 bases and J 2 bases, leaving 12 bases between the germline ends. The CDR3 runs to 15 residues. The CDR3 loop reads CASSLDGGGAYEQYF. The CDR3 DNA reads as TGCGCCAGCAGCTTGGATGGAGGGGGCGCCTACGAGCAGTACTTC.

The V call is TRBV5-1, the J call TRBJ2-1; D gene ambiguous. This CDR3 is built from 14 residues. Germline CDR1 and CDR2: SGHRS and YFSETQ. V gave up 4 bases and J gave up 0 bases, with 8 bases separating them. CDR3 coding DNA: TGCGCCAGCAGCGCGCTCGGCTCCTACAATGAGCAGTTCTTC. As protein: CASSALGSYNEQFF. Variable domain in full (rest from reference TRBV5-1 and TRBJ2-1): KAGVTQTPRYLIKTRGQQVTLSCSPISGHRSVSWYQQTPGQGLQFLFEYFSETQRNKGNFPGRFSGRQFSNSRSEMNVSTLELGDSALYLCASSALGSYNEQFFGPGTRLTVL.

The CDR3 DNA reads TGTGCCAGCAGTCGTAGCTCCTATAATTCACCCCTCCACTTT. Its protein is CASSRSSYNSPLHF. The gene calls are TRBV6-2 or TRBV6-3 and TRBJ1-6; D not certain. Trimming pared 5 bases from V and 0 bases from J, leaving 5 bases between. The CDR3 sequence is 14 residues long. In germline, CDR1 is MNHEY, CDR2 SVGEGT.

The chain uses TRBV7-2 and TRBJ2-5; D uncertain. Germline values: CDR1 SGHTA, CDR2 FQGNSA. Trimming removed 3 bases at V and 4 bases at J, with 9 bases between. The CDR3 extends over 13 amino acids. Here the CDR3 reads CASSFGRRETQYF. The CDR3, as DNA: TGTGCCAGCAGCTTCGGCAGGCGAGAGACCCAGTACTTC.

This rearrangement joins TRBV3-1 (or the pseudogene TRBV3-2) to TRBJ1-5; D might be TRBD1 (5 bases). Germline CDR1 LGHDT, CDR2 YNNKEL (reference sequence). The CDR3 loop spans 14 amino acids. The ends were cut back, 0 bases at V and 6 bases at J, with 9 bases in the middle. CDR3 coding DNA: TGTGCCAGCAGCCAAGATAAGGGGTTTCAGCCCCAGCATTTT. Encoded protein: CASSQDKGFQPQHF.

This rearrangement joins TRBV29-1 to TRBJ1-1, with 7 positions matching TRBD1. Germline lookup yields CDR1 SQVTM and CDR2 ANQGSEA. The CDR3 runs 14 residues. The junction had 15 bases not matched to a gene; V was cut back by 7 bases and J by 7 bases. The CDR3 loop reads CSASSGQGVGEAFF. In DNA, the CDR3 is TGCAGCGCTTCCTCAGGGCAGGGGGTCGGTGAAGCTTTCTTT. Full variable domain (remainder filled in from reference TRBV29-1 and TRBJ1-1): SAVISQKPSRDICQRGTSLTIQCQVDSQVTMMFWYRQQPGQSLTLIATANQGSEATYESGFVIDKFPISRPNLTFSTLTVSNMSPEDSSIYLCSASSGQGVGEAFFGQGTRLTVV.

The chain joins TRBV2 to TRBJ1-4; D is possibly TRBD1 (5 bases). Per germline, CDR1 SNHLY and CDR2 FYNNEI. V shed 4 bases and J shed 0 bases, with 9 bases lying between them. The CDR3 contains 15 residues. In nucleotides, the CDR3 is TGTGCCAGCAGTGTTTTCAGGGCAACTAATGAAAAACTGTTTTTT. Its protein product is CASSVFRATNEKLFF.

The chain carries TRBV3-1 (or the pseudogene TRBV3-2) and TRBJ2-7, with TRBD2 as a possible D gene (6 bases). The CDR3 has 14 residues. V was cut by 6 bases and J by 0 bases, with 12 bases left in between. Germline V gives CDR1 LGHDT, CDR2 YNNKEL (reference sequence). The CDR3 sequence: CASRGGGSSYEQYF. CDR3 DNA: TGTGCCAGCAGGGGAGGAGGGAGCTCCTACGAGCAGTACTTC.

The chain is built from TRBV19 and TRBJ1-1; 7 bases agree with TRBD1. CDR1 is LNHDA, CDR2 SQIVND, per germline (reference sequence). The CDR3 sequence is 13 residues long. The V segment lost 6 bases and the J segment 5 bases; nucleotides outside the gene matches: 6. CDR3 nucleotides: TGTGCCAGTAGCCCCGACAGGGAGACTGAAGCTTTCTTT. Translating gives CASSPDRETEAFF.

The chain has TRBV4-2 and TRBJ2-3, with TRBD2 identical over 14 bases. The CDR3 is made up of 15 amino acids. The junction had 2 bases not matched to a gene; V was cut back by 4 bases and J by 5 bases. CDR1 and CDR2 from the germline V gene are LGHNA and YNFKEQ. CDR3 nucleotides: TGTGCCAGCAGCCCCGGACTAGCGGGGGGAGATACGCAGTATTTT. Its protein is CASSPGLAGGDTQYF.

The chain combines TRBV6-2 or TRBV6-3 with TRBJ1-1; no firm D call. V shed 6 bases and J shed 1 base, with 15 bases lying between them. This CDR3 contains 15 residues. Germline V gene data show CDR1 as MNHEY and CDR2 as SVGEGT. The DNA of the CDR3 is TGTGCCAGCAGCCCCCATCGGGGTTGGAACACTGAAGCTTTCTTT. The encoded protein is CASSPHRGWNTEAFF.

The gene calls are TRBV7-2 and TRBJ2-7, with D possibly being TRBD2 (6 bases). This CDR3 comprises 17 residues. V lost 0 bases, J lost 3 bases, and 18 bases lay in between. Germline V gene lookup returns CDR1 SGHTA and CDR2 FQGNSA. The DNA for the CDR3 is TGTGCCAGCAGCTTAGCCTCGACAGCCGGGACTGGCTACGAGCAGTACTTC. Translating it yields CASSLASTAGTGYEQYF.

This chain joins TRBV9 and TRBJ2-3, with 9 bases fitting TRBD1. The CDR3 consists of 15 residues. Germline loops: CDR1 SGDLS, CDR2 YYNGEE. The J segment lost 4 bases and the V segment lost 6 bases, leaving 9 bases of the junction unmatched. CDR3 in amino acids: CASNLDRGAADTQYF. DNA of the CDR3: TGTGCCAGCAACCTGGACAGGGGTGCGGCAGATACGCAGTATTTT. Using reference TRBV9 and TRBJ2-3 for the parts outside the CDR3, the full variable domain is DSGVTQTPKHLITATGQRVTLRCSPRSGDLSVYWYQQSLDQGLQFLIQYYNGEERAKGNILERFSAQQFPDLHSELNLSSLELGDSALYFCASNLDRGAADTQYFGPGTRLTVL.

V and J are TRBV4-1 and TRBJ2-3, with 8 bases fitting TRBD2. CDR3 length: 14 residues. CDR1 is MGHRA and CDR2 is YSYEKL in the germline V gene. After removal of 4 bases from V and 0 bases from J, the junction contained 0 bases not matched to a gene. The CDR3 loop reads CASSLAGSTDTQYF. In DNA, the CDR3 is TGCGCCAGCAGCCTAGCGGGGAGCACAGATACGCAGTATTTT.

The chain carries TRBV7-6 and TRBJ1-2; 7 bases fit TRBD1. The V gene's germline CDR1 is SGHVS and CDR2 FNYEAQ. Trimming at V came to 4 bases and at J to 2 bases, leaving 10 bases not matched to a gene. The CDR3 loop spans 16 amino acids. CDR3 amino acids: CASSSLSDRFNYGYTF. DNA for the CDR3: TGTGCCAGCAGCTCCCTTTCGGACAGGTTCAACTATGGCTACACCTTC.

This rearrangement joins TRBV7-8 to TRBJ1-1; D may be TRBD1 (6 bases). The CDR3 totals 14 residues. The germline V gene has CDR1 SGHVS and CDR2 FQNEAQ. Between the trimmed V and J ends, which lost 6 bases and 6 bases, there was a span of 17 bases. The CDR3 nucleotides read TGTGCCAGCAGAGGTTGGACAGATAGGTCTGAAGCTTTCTTT. Its protein product is CASRGWTDRSEAFF.

In this sample, this clone turned up a few times. V and J are TRBV19 and TRBJ1-2; TRBD1 matches 7 bases. J gave up 8 bases and V 4 bases, and 7 bases lay outside the gene matches. The CDR3 has 13 amino acids. The germline V gene has CDR1 LNHDA and CDR2 SQIVND (reference sequence). The CDR3 bases are TGTGCCAGTAGTAAAGACAGGGTAAACGGCTACACCTTC. Protein sequence: CASSKDRVNGYTF.

This chain links TRBV2 with TRBJ1-6; D is ambiguous. This CDR3 has 15 residues. Germline loops: CDR1 SNHLY, CDR2 FYNNEI. V shed 4 bases and J shed 10 bases, with 17 bases lying between them. The chain's CDR3 is CASSGYALFLSPLHF. The CDR3 region has the DNA TGTGCCAGCAGTGGTTATGCACTCTTTTTGTCACCCCTCCACTTT.

This clone came up once. V usage is TRBV9 and J usage is TRBJ2-3; 9 bases agree with TRBD1. The CDR3 sequence is 17 residues long. Germline loops: CDR1 SGDLS, CDR2 YYNGEE. With V trimmed by 4 bases and J by 1 base, 10 bases remained unmatched. CDR3 loop: CASSPVARTGGTDTQYF. The DNA for the CDR3 is TGTGCCAGCAGCCCTGTAGCTCGGACAGGGGGCACAGATACGCAGTATTTT.

This chain links TRBV6-2 or TRBV6-3 with TRBJ2-6; 7 bases fit TRBD1. Germline V gives CDR1 MNHEY, CDR2 SVGEGT. Unmatched junction bases numbered 6, after V lost 6 bases and J lost 1 base. This CDR3 is 16 amino acids long. The CDR3 DNA is TGTGCCAGCAGCCGTACCAGGGGGTCTGGGGCCAACGTCCTGACTTTC. Translating gives CASSRTRGSGANVLTF.

This CDR3 is CASSQGSQQGIGGYTF. The CDR3 bases are TGTGCCAGCAGCCAAGGGAGCCAACAGGGAATCGGTGGCTACACCTTC. The V gene is TRBV3-1 (or the pseudogene TRBV3-2), the J gene TRBJ1-2; D is possibly TRBD1 (6 bases). V was clipped by 1 base and J by 7 bases, with 19 bases between them. The CDR3 length is 16 residues. The germline CDR1 and CDR2 sequences are LGHDT and YNNKEL (reference sequence).

This clone appeared a single time. The chain couples TRBV18 to TRBJ2-1; a possible D gene is TRBD2 (6 bases). CDR1 KGHSH and CDR2 LQKENI come from the germline V gene. The CDR3 length is 15 residues. Deletions cut 5 bases from V and 0 bases from J, with 11 bases between. The DNA of the CDR3 is TGTGCCAGCTCAGTGCGGGGAAGCTCCTACAATGAGCAGTTCTTC. Translating gives CASSVRGSSYNEQFF.